Sequencing of this T cell receptor (beta chain) was carried out in a study of OX40 agonist ivuxolimab in advanced cancers. Notes on the study in general: In the 0.1 to 3.0 mg/kg range, CD4+ and CD8+ blood T cells had expanded clonally by week 6.

Only in-frame clones appear in the TCRdb table, and some are missing; sequencing was by immunoSEQ multiplex PCR. The table includes tens of thousands of clones, roughly nine tenths detected once. Remarks on this clone: The target antigen is unknown.

Germline V gives CDR1 SGHRS, CDR2 YFSETQ. CDR3 length: 15 residues. The V gene lost 2 bases and the J gene lost 0 bases, with 8 bases spanning the gap. The chain links TRBV5-1 to TRBJ2-2; no reliable D call. The sequenced sample was CD4+ or CD8+ T cells sorted from blood, obtained in a trial of the OX40 agonist ivuxolimab. This TCR was sampled from an adult with an advanced solid tumor such as melanoma, head and neck, liver or kidney cancer. The CDR3 coding sequence is TGCGCCAGCAGCTTAAGTAGAACGAACACCGGGGAGCTGTTTTTT. As protein: CASSLSRTNTGELFF.